The 8 T cell receptor beta chains listed next were all sequenced from one sample in a study of blood T cell repertoires in COVID-19. The table came from immunoSEQ multiplex PCR; TCRdb's copy has only in-frame clones and leaves some out. The data show tens of thousands of clones, with 75% to 90% seen just once and over 9.5% held by the top ten. The sequenced sample was peripheral blood. The receptors were gathered from a human donor in a cohort sampled during active COVID-19.

The genes are TRBV4-1 and TRBJ1-2; no reliable D call. This CDR3 contains 15 residues. Trimming left V 0 bases short and J 3 bases short, with 11 bases between. The germline gives CDR1 MGHRA, CDR2 YSYEKL. This CDR3 is CASSQDPGGYYGYTF. CDR3 in DNA: TGCGCCAGCAGCCAAGATCCCGGCGGCTACTATGGCTACACCTTC.

This sequence joins TRBV14 and TRBJ2-2, with TRBD2 identical over 8 bases. V lost 3 bases, J lost 3 bases, and 12 bases stayed unmatched. Germline values: CDR1 SGHDN, CDR2 FVKESK. The CDR3 contains 18 residues. CDR3 nucleotides: TGTGCCAGCAGCCAGCGGGGGGTGTCGATTTGGGACACCGGGGAGCTGTTTTTT. This translates into CASSQRGVSIWDTGELFF. The entire variable domain, with the rest obtained from reference TRBV14 and TRBJ2-2, is as follows: EAGVTQFPSHSVIEKGQTVTLRCDPISGHDNLYWYRRVMGKEIKFLLHFVKESKQDESGMPNNRFLAERTGGTYSTLKVQPAELEDSGVYFCASSQRGVSIWDTGELFFGEGSRLTVL.

This chain connects TRBV21-1 to TRBJ2-2; the table's D call of TRBD1 was not tested on the DNA. TRBV21-1 is an annotated pseudogene. The CDR3 loop spans 16 amino acids. CDR3 protein: CASSSGDRESYGELFF. CDR3 DNA: TGTGCCAGCAGCTCCGGGGACAGAGAATCCTACGGGGAGCTGTTTTTT.

The rearrangement joins TRBV7-8 to TRBJ2-3, with unresolved D. The V end was cut by 1 base, the J end by 2 bases, with 13 bases between. Germline assignment: CDR1 SGHVS and CDR2 FQNEAQ. The CDR3 extends over 16 amino acids. CDR3 amino acids: CASSLGRAPVTDTQYF. In DNA, the CDR3 is TGTGCCAGCAGCTTAGGTCGAGCGCCCGTCACAGATACGCAGTATTTT.

The genes are TRBV30 and TRBJ2-7, with D tentatively TRBD2 (5 bases). V lost 1 base, J lost 3 bases, and 10 bases lay in between. The CDR3 is 13 residues long. Germline CDR1 reads GTSNPN; CDR2 reads SVGIG (reference sequence). DNA of the CDR3: TGTGCCTGGAGTGGAGGGATAGGCTACGAGCAGTACTTC. This codes for CAWSGGIGYEQYF.

The genes are TRBV11-2 and TRBJ2-5; no reliable D call. This CDR3 has 13 residues. Trimming shortened V by 0 bases and J by 1 base, and 3 bases separated the two germline ends. Per germline, CDR1 SGHAT and CDR2 FQNNGV. The CDR3 sequence: CASSLESQETQYF. The CDR3 DNA reads TGTGCCAGCAGCTTAGAGAGCCAAGAGACCCAGTACTTC.

This chain joins TRBV4-1 and TRBJ2-3; TRBD2 aligns across 7 bases. In germline, CDR1 is MGHRA, CDR2 YSYEKL. With V trimmed by 4 bases and J by 2 bases, 9 bases remained unmatched. CDR3 length: 16 amino acids. CDR3 loop: CASSRGMGGNTDTQYF. In nucleotides, the CDR3 is TGCGCCAGCAGCCGGGGGATGGGGGGGAACACAGATACGCAGTATTTT.

J is TRBJ1-5 and V is TRBV7-2, with D perhaps matching TRBD1 (6 bases). The CDR3 consists of 19 residues. Germline loops: CDR1 SGHTA, CDR2 FQGNSA. The V end was cut by 1 base, the J end by 0 bases, with 19 bases between. Written as DNA, the CDR3 is TGTGCCAGCAGCTTAGTCGGGACACCGGCTTTGTATAGCAATCAGCCCCAGCATTTT. Its translation: CASSLVGTPALYSNQPQHF.